The rows below give T cell receptor beta chains drawn from one sample of a study of T cell clonotyping in hematopoietic cell transplantation. The data were produced by immunoSEQ multiplex PCR, yet TCRdb's version contains in-frame clones alone and is incomplete. The sample lists 40,000 to 55,000 clones; around 94% were seen once. The sample was peripheral blood mononuclear cells. Every receptor here comes from a woman in her 50s in good health. Some clones in this sample may be carry-over from other donors' samples. Both conserved end residues are part of each CDR3. The order of the fields is clone size, D gene, V gene, J gene, CDR3 protein, CDR3 DNA. A D gene is named only where the DNA matches it firmly. The size entry is marked missing in some rows and otherwise reads once, few, many or a size class.

>-|-|TRBV4-3|TRBJ1-1
CASSQDEQPSNTEAFF
TGCGCCAGCAGCCAAGATGAACAGCCGTCGAACACTGAAGCTTTCTTT
>-|-|TRBV12-5|TRBJ1-5
CASGSGVGNQPQHF
TGTGCTAGTGGCTCAGGTGTTGGCAATCAGCCCCAGCATTTT
>-|TRBD1|TRBV30|TRBJ2-7
CAWAGTGGSYEQYF
TGTGCCTGGGCCGGGACAGGGGGCTCCTACGAGCAGTACTTC
>-|-|TRBV7-2|TRBJ2-5
CASSSRRFQETQYF
TGTGCCAGCAGCTCGCGGCGGTTTCAAGAGACCCAGTACTTC
>-|-|TRBV19|TRBJ1-6
CASSEGPALPLHF
TGTGCCAGTAGTGAGGGACCGGCCCTACCCCTCCACTTT
>-|TRBD2|TRBV4-2|TRBJ2-5
CASSQDPGEGETQYF
TGTGCCAGCAGCCAAGATCCCGGGGAGGGAGAGACCCAGTACTTC
>-|-|TRBV19|TRBJ1-5
CASKALTLNQPQHF
TGTGCCAGTAAGGCTCTCACATTAAATCAGCCCCAGCATTTT
>-|TRBD1|TRBV2|TRBJ2-7
CASGTGVRYEQYF
TGTGCCAGCGGGACAGGGGTTAGGTACGAGCAGTACTTC
>-|-|TRBV5-1|TRBJ2-6
CASSLERSGANVLTF
TGCGCCAGCAGCTTGGAGCGCTCTGGGGCCAACGTCCTGACTTTC
>-|TRBD1|TRBV7-2|TRBJ2-7
CASSQGQGDEQYF
TGTGCCAGCAGCCAGGGACAGGGCGACGAGCAGTACTTC
>-|-|TRBV5-1|TRBJ1-2
CASSSYTPRDYGYTF
TGCGCCAGCAGCTCATACACGCCTCGAGACTATGGCTACACCTTC
>-|-|TRBV19|TRBJ2-7
CASSRTQAYEQYF
TGTGCCAGTAGTAGGACACAAGCCTACGAGCAGTACTTC
>-|TRBD2|TRBV11-1|TRBJ2-1
CASSLPAGANNEQFF
TGTGCCAGCAGCCTTCCAGCGGGGGCCAACAATGAGCAGTTCTTC
>-|-|TRBV6-5|TRBJ2-5
CASSYSSRRKETQYF
TGTGCCAGCAGCTACTCGTCCAGAAGAAAAGAGACCCAGTACTTC
>-|TRBD1|TRBV7-2|TRBJ1-2
CASSLAPVITGDGGYTF
TGTGCCAGCAGCTTAGCGCCGGTCATCACAGGGGATGGGGGCTACACCTTC
>-|-|TRBV7-2|TRBJ1-2
CASSADPGGRYGYTF
TGTGCCAGCAGCGCCGACCCGGGAGGGCGCTATGGCTACACCTTC
>-|-|TRBV11-2|TRBJ2-5
CASSRDGQETQYF
TGTGCCAGCAGCCGGGACGGCCAAGAGACCCAGTACTTC
>-|-|TRBV27|TRBJ1-2
CASKGYTF
TGTGCCAGCAAAGGCTACACCTTC
>-|-|TRBV30|TRBJ1-1
CAWSFPTGTEAFF
TGTGCCTGGAGTTTCCCGACAGGCACTGAAGCTTTCTTT
>-|-|TRBV4-1|TRBJ2-2
CASSQVGGELFF
TGCGCCAGCAGCCAAGTTGGCGGGGAGCTGTTTTTT
>-|-|TRBV7-6|TRBJ2-7
CASSPALGEWEQYF
TGTGCCAGCAGCCCAGCACTAGGAGAGTGGGAGCAGTACTTC
>-|-|TRBV7-2|TRBJ2-3
CASSLIKGGFGDTQYF
TGTGCCAGCAGCTTAATCAAGGGGGGGTTTGGAGATACGCAGTATTTT
>-|-|TRBV9|TRBJ2-6
CASSGLWGINSGANVLTF
TGTGCCAGCAGCGGACTATGGGGGATAAACTCTGGGGCCAACGTCCTGACTTTC
>-|-|TRBV6-5|TRBJ1-5
CASSLSGNSNQPQHF
TGTGCCAGCAGTTTGTCAGGGAATAGCAATCAGCCCCAGCATTTT
>-|-|TRBV6-1|TRBJ2-7
CASSQVYEQYF
TGTGCCAGCAGTCAAGTTTACGAGCAGTACTTC
>-|-|TRBV7-6|TRBJ2-1
CASSLVGSYNEQFF
TGTGCCAGCAGCTTAGTCGGCTCCTACAATGAGCAGTTCTTC
>-|-|TRBV6-1|TRBJ1-2
CASSEQGSRGYTF
TGTGCCAGCAGTGAACAGGGTTCCCGTGGCTACACCTTC
>-|TRBD2|TRBV5-1|TRBJ2-5
CASSYLASGGAETQYF
TGCGCCAGCAGCTATTTAGCTAGCGGGGGGGCAGAGACCCAGTACTTC
>-|TRBD1|TRBV19|TRBJ1-6
CASSILRRGLNSPLHF
TGTGCCAGTAGTATCCTTCGCAGGGGGTTAAATTCACCCCTCCACTTT
>once|TRBD2|TRBV5-6|TRBJ2-3
CASSFRGGSPDTQYF
TGTGCCAGCAGCTTCCGCGGGGGTTCCCCCGATACGCAGTATTTT
>-|-|TRBV5-6|TRBJ2-5
CASSRGQGETQYF
TGTGCCAGCAGCCGGGGGCAGGGAGAGACCCAGTACTTC
>-|-|TRBV19|TRBJ2-3
CASKSDGSTDTQYF
TGTGCCAGTAAATCAGATGGAAGCACAGATACGCAGTATTTT
>-|TRBD1|TRBV7-6|TRBJ1-4
CASSDMGTGEEKLFF
TGTGCCAGCAGCGACATGGGGACAGGGGAAGAAAAACTGTTTTTT
>-|-|TRBV7-9|TRBJ2-7
CASSLYQGVPYEQYF
TGTGCCAGCAGCCTCTATCAGGGAGTACCCTACGAGCAGTACTTC
>-|-|TRBV5-1|TRBJ2-7
CASSPPSLLEQYF
TGCGCCAGCAGCCCCCCCAGTTTGCTTGAGCAGTACTTC
>-|-|TRBV5-6|TRBJ1-1
CASSYPSTEAFF
TGTGCCAGCAGCTACCCCTCCACTGAAGCTTTCTTT
>once|TRBD1|TRBV28|TRBJ1-1
CASSEPGQEEAFF
TGTGCCAGCAGTGAACCGGGACAGGAAGAAGCTTTCTTT
>once|-|TRBV7-9|TRBJ1-4
CASSSPWQGKVTNEKLFF
TGTGCCAGCAGCTCCCCTTGGCAGGGGAAAGTAACTAATGAAAAACTGTTTTTT
>-|-|TRBV10-3|TRBJ1-5
CAISAAGVGNQPQHF
TGTGCCATCAGTGCCGCCGGGGTCGGCAATCAGCCCCAGCATTTT
>-|-|TRBV9|TRBJ1-2
CASSASGPPGSYGYTF
TGTGCCAGCAGCGCGTCCGGGCCCCCAGGGTCCTATGGCTACACCTTC
>-|-|TRBV6-5|TRBJ1-2
CASSYSGSPYGYTF
TGTGCCAGCAGTTACTCGGGCAGTCCCTATGGCTACACCTTC
>-|-|TRBV5-1|TRBJ1-2
CASSLGAAYGYTF
TGCGCCAGCAGCTTAGGGGCAGCTTATGGCTACACCTTC
>-|-|TRBV11-2|TRBJ1-1
CASCLGRGAEAFF
TGTGCCAGCTGCCTAGGCCGGGGGGCTGAAGCTTTCTTT
>-|-|TRBV28|TRBJ1-4
CASSRAKGATNEKLFF
TGTGCCAGCAGCAGAGCCAAGGGAGCAACTAATGAAAAACTGTTTTTT
>-|-|TRBV7-9|TRBJ1-2
CASSLVLGQNYGYTF
TGTGCCAGCAGCTTAGTCTTAGGACAGAACTATGGCTACACCTTC
>-|-|TRBV7-3|TRBJ1-1
CASSSQGYTEAFF
TGTGCCAGCAGCTCCCAGGGGTACACTGAAGCTTTCTTT
>-|TRBD1|TRBV25-1|TRBJ1-2
CASSSGTDYGYTF
TGTGCCAGCAGTTCCGGGACAGACTATGGCTACACCTTC
>-|TRBD1|TRBV4-3|TRBJ1-2
CASSQDIGGFYGYTF
TGCGCCAGCAGCCAAGATATAGGGGGCTTCTATGGCTACACCTTC
>-|TRBD2|TRBV2|TRBJ2-7
CASSGSSGGPYEQYF
TGTGCCAGCAGTGGTTCCAGCGGGGGGCCCTACGAGCAGTACTTC
>-|-|TRBV9|TRBJ2-7
CASSVGADYEQYF
TGTGCCAGCAGCGTAGGTGCGGACTACGAGCAGTACTTC
>-|-|TRBV5-1|TRBJ1-1
CASSLGGLNTEAFF
TGCGCCAGCAGCTTGGGGGGTTTGAACACTGAAGCTTTCTTT
>-|-|TRBV10-3|TRBJ2-5
CAISVDSQETQYF
TGTGCCATCAGTGTCGACAGCCAAGAGACCCAGTACTTC
>-|-|TRBV11-3|TRBJ2-6
CASSFSAGANVLTF
TGTGCCAGCAGCTTTTCGGCTGGGGCCAACGTCCTGACTTTC
>-|TRBD2|TRBV19|TRBJ2-3
CASSIQRGAFTQYF
TGTGCCAGTAGTATCCAGCGGGGCGCATTCACGCAGTATTTT
>-|-|TRBV5-6|TRBJ2-5
CASSRTGPGAVSHQETQYF
TGTGCCAGCAGCAGAACGGGGCCAGGGGCGGTTTCACACCAAGAGACCCAGTACTTC